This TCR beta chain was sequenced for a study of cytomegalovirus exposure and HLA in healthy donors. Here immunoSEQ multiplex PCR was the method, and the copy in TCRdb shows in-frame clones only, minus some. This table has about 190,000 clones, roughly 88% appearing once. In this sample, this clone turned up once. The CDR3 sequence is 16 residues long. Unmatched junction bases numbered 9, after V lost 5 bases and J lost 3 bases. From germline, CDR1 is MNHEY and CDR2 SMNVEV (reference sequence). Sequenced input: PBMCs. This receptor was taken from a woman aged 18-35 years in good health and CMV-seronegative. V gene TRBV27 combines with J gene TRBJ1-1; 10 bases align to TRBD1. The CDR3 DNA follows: TGTGCCAGCAGTCCTAGGACAGGGGGAGGGTACACTGAAGCTTTCTTT. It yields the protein CASSPRTGGGYTEAFF.